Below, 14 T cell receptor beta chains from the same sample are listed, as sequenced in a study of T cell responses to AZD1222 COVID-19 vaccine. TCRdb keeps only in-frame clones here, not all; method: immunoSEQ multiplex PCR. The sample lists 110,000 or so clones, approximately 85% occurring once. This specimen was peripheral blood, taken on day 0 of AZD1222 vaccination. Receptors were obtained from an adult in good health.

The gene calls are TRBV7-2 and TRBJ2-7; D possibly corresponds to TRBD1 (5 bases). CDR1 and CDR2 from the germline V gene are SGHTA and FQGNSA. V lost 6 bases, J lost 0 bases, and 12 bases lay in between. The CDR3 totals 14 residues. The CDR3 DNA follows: TGTGCCAGCAGAACAGGACCGAGCTCCTACGAGCAGTACTTC. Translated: CASRTGPSSYEQYF. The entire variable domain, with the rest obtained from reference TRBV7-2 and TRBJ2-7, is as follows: GAGVSQSPSNKVTEKGKDVELRCDPISGHTALYWYRQSLGQGLEFLIYFQGNSAPDKSGLPSDRFSAERTGGSVSTLTIQRTQQEDSAVYLCASRTGPSSYEQYFGPGTRLTVT.

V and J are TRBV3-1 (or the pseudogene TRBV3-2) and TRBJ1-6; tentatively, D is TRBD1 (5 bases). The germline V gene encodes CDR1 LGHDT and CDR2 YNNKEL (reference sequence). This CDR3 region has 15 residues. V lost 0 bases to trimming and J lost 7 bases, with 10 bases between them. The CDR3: CASSQDMTANSPLHF. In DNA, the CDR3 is TGTGCCAGCAGCCAAGATATGACAGCGAATTCACCCCTCCACTTT.

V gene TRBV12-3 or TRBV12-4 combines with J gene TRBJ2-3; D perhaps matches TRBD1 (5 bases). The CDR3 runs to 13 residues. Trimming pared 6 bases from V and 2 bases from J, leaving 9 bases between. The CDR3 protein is CASRGPTTDTQYF. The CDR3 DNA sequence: TGTGCCAGCAGGGGGCCCACCACAGATACGCAGTATTTT.

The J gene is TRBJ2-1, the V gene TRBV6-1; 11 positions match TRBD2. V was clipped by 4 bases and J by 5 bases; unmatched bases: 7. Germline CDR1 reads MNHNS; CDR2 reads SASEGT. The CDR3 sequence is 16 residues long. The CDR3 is CASSAMRLAGNNEQFF. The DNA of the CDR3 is TGTGCCAGCAGTGCAATGAGACTAGCGGGGAACAATGAGCAGTTCTTC.

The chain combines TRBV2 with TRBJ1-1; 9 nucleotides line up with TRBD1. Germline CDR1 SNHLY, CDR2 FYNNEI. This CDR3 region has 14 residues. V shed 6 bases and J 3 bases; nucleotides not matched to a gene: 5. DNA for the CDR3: TGTGCCAGCAGGGGACAGGGATCGGACACTGAAGCTTTCTTT. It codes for CASRGQGSDTEAFF.

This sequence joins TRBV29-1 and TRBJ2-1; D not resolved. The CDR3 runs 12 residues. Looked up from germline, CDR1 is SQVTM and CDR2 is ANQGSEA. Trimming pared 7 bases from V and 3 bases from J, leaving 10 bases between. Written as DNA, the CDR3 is TGCAGCGCCCGGACCCTCTACAATGAGCAGTTCTTC. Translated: CSARTLYNEQFF.

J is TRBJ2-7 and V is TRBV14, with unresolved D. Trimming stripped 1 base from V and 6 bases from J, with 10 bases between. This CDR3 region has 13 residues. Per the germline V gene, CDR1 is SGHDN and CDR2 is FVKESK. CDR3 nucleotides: TGTGCCAGCAGCCAAGCATTATCGGGCGAGCAGTACTTC. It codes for CASSQALSGEQYF.

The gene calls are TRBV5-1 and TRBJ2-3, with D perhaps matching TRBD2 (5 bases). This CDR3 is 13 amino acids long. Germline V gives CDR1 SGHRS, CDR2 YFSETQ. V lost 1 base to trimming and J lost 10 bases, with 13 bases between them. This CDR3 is CASSLLTRYAQYF. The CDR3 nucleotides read TGCGCCAGCAGCTTGCTTACTAGATACGCGCAGTATTTT.

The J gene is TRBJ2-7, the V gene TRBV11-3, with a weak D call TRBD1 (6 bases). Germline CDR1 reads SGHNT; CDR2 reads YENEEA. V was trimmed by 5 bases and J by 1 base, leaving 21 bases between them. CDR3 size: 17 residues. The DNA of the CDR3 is TGTGCCAGCAGCCCACGTTCCCAGGGGTCACCTTCCTACGAGCAGTACTTC. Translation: CASSPRSQGSPSYEQYF.

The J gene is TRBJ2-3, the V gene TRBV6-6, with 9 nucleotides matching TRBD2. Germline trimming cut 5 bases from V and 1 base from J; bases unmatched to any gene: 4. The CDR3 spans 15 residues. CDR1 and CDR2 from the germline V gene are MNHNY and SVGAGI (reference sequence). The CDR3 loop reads CASSRIAGGTDTQYF. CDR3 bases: TGTGCCAGCAGTCGGATAGCGGGGGGCACAGATACGCAGTATTTT.

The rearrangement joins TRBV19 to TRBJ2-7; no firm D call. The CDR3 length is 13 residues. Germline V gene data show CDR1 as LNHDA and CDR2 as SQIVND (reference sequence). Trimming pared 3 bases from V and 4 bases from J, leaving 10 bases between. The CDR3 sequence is CASSIGVGYEQYF. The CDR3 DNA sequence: TGTGCCAGTAGTATCGGTGTGGGTTACGAGCAGTACTTC. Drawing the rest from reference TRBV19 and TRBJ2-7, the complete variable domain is DGGITQSPKYLFRKEGQNVTLSCEQNLNHDAMYWYRQDPGQGLRLIYYSQIVNDFQKGDIAEGYSVSREKKESFPLTVTSAQKNPTAFYLCASSIGVGYEQYFGPGTRLTVT.

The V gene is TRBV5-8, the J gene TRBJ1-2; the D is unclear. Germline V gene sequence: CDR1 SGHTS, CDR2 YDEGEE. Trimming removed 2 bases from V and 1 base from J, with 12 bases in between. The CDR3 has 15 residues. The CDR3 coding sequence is TGTGCCAGCAGCTTCGGTCTGGGGAGTAACTATGGCTACACCTTC. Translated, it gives CASSFGLGSNYGYTF. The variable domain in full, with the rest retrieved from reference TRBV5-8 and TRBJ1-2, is EAGVTQSPTHLIKTRGQQATLRCSPISGHTSVYWYQQALGLGLQFLLWYDEGEERNRGNFPPRFSGRQFPNYSSELNVNALELEDSALYLCASSFGLGSNYGYTFGSGTRLTVV.

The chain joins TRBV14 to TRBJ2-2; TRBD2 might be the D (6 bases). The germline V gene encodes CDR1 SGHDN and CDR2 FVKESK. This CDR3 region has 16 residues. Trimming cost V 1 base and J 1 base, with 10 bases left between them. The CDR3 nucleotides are TGTGCCAGCAGCCAAGTGGAGGGCCTGAACACCGGGGAGCTGTTTTTT. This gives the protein CASSQVEGLNTGELFF.

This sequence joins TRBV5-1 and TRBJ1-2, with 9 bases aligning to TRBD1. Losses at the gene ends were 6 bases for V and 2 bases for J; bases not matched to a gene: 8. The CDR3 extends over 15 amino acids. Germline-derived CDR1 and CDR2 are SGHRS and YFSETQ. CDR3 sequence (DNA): TGCGCCAGCACGCCGGGACAGGGAACGAACTATGGCTACACCTTC. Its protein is CASTPGQGTNYGYTF.